This is a list of T cell receptor beta chains from one sample in a study of T-cell reconstitution after alpha-beta-depleted transplantation in children. TCRdb reanalysed the PCR reads using MiXCR and keeps one entry per CDR3 protein. In the table there are over 150,000 distinct CDR3 sequences, about 6.6% of which are singletons. This specimen was PBMCs, taken before TCRalphabeta/CD19-depleted stem cell transplant. The receptors come from a boy between 2 and 10 years old with acute lymphoblastic leukemia, due to receive a stem cell transplant. Each CDR3 is given with its conserved first and last residue. D genes are given only for firm matches. A clone size is listed for some rows: how often the clone was seen (once, few, many), or a class if it is expanded.

V gene	D gene	clone size	J gene	CDR3 protein	CDR3 DNA
TRBV20-1	TRBD2	many	TRBJ2-1	CSASRTSGNSDEQFF	TGCAGTGCTAGCAGGACTAGCGGGAATTCAGATGAGCAGTTCTTC
TRBV5-6	.	many	TRBJ1-2	CASSKGKPSYGYTF	TGTGCCAGCAGCAAAGGAAAACCCAGCTATGGCTACACCTTC
TRBV28	.	many	TRBJ1-2	CASSTRVGRSYTF	TGTGCCAGCAGTACCAGGGTAGGCCGGAGCTACACCTTC
TRBV6-1	.	many	TRBJ2-3	CASTPGGGRTDTQYF	TGTGCCAGCACCCCCGGTGGGGGCCGCACAGATACGCAGTATTTT
TRBV5-1	.	few	TRBJ1-2	CASSLGAGVNYGYTF	TGCGCCAGCAGCTTGGGGGCAGGGGTGAACTATGGCTACACCTTC
TRBV24-1	.	.	TRBJ2-2	CATSDPRQGLNTGELFF	TGTGCCACCAGTGATCCCCGCCAGGGGCTTAACACCGGGGAGCTGTTTTTT
TRBV28	.	.	TRBJ2-1	CASSFSATPNGAYNEQFF	TGTGCCAGCAGTTTCTCGGCAACCCCCAATGGGGCGTACAATGAGCAGTTCTTC
TRBV6-2/TRBV6-3	.	few	TRBJ2-3	CAIGPAGSDTQYF	TGTGCCATAGGACCCGCAGGTTCAGATACGCAGTATTTT
TRBV10-3	TRBD2	few	TRBJ2-1	CATGTSGGASSYNEQFF	TGTGCCACCGGGACTAGCGGGGGGGCGAGTTCCTACAATGAGCAGTTCTTC
TRBV7-7	.	.	TRBJ2-1	CASSPRQNSYNEQFF	TGTGCTAGCAGCCCCAGACAGAACTCCTACAATGAGCAGTTCTTC
TRBV28	.	few	TRBJ1-1	CASSPPRGNTEAFF	TGTGCCAGCAGTCCACCTCGGGGGAACACTGAAGCTTTCTTT
TRBV3-1	.	few	TRBJ1-3	CASSLPHGPGIRGAENTIYF	TGTGCCAGCAGCCTCCCCCACGGACCCGGCATTCGGGGGGCTGAAAACACCATATATTTT
TRBV12-3/TRBV12-4	TRBD1	.	TRBJ2-7	CASSLGSAGGSYEQYF	TGTGCCAGCAGTTTGGGTAGCGCAGGGGGCTCCTACGAGCAGTACTTC
TRBV12-3/TRBV12-4	.	many	TRBJ1-3	CASSGNTIYF	TGTGCCAGCAGCGGAAACACCATATATTTT
TRBV20-1	TRBD2	many	TRBJ2-3	CSAVMLAGATDTQYF	TGCAGTGCAGTTATGCTAGCGGGGGCCACAGATACGCAGTATTTT
TRBV12-3/TRBV12-4	TRBD2	.	TRBJ2-7	CASSHGGSGEQYF	TGTGCCAGCAGCCACGGGGGGTCGGGCGAGCAGTACTTC
TRBV6-4	.	many	TRBJ2-2	CASSPRVSGPNTGELFF	TGTGCCAGCAGCCCGAGAGTAAGCGGGCCGAACACCGGGGAGCTGTTTTTT
TRBV6-6	.	few	TRBJ1-2	CASSVTGPGGYTF	TGTGCCAGCAGTGTGACAGGCCCGGGTGGCTACACCTTC
TRBV4-1	.	many	TRBJ2-7	CASSQVIDTSSYEQYF	TGCGCCAGCAGCCAAGTTATCGACACCTCCTCCTACGAGCAGTACTTC
TRBV20-1	TRBD2	many	TRBJ2-7	CSANSGETLTYEQYF	TGCAGTGCTAATAGCGGGGAGACCCTAACCTACGAGCAGTACTTC
TRBV5-1	.	many	TRBJ2-5	CASSLTNRVQETQYF	TGCGCCAGCAGCTTGACCAACCGGGTCCAAGAGACCCAGTACTTC
TRBV29-1	TRBD1	many	TRBJ2-1	CSFGSGQANNEQFF	TGCAGCTTCGGTTCTGGACAGGCAAACAATGAGCAGTTCTTC
TRBV6-2/TRBV6-3	.	many	TRBJ2-1	CASSSDRFNEQFF	TGTGCCAGCAGTTCCGACAGGTTCAATGAGCAGTTCTTC
TRBV5-1	.	many	TRBJ2-2	CASSLAPPRGRNTGELFF	TGCGCCAGCAGCTTGGCACCCCCCAGGGGTCGAAACACCGGGGAGCTGTTTTTT
TRBV5-6	.	many	TRBJ2-3	CASSLAHTAGSTDTQYF	TGTGCCAGCAGCTTGGCCCATACGGCAGGGAGCACAGATACGCAGTATTTT
TRBV7-3	.	.	TRBJ2-2	CASSVSNTGELFF	TGTGCCAGCAGCGTCTCGAACACCGGGGAGCTGTTTTTT
TRBV28	.	many	TRBJ2-1	CASSFHSYNEQFF	TGTGCCAGCAGTTTTCACTCCTACAATGAGCAGTTCTTC
TRBV18	TRBD1	many	TRBJ2-3	CASSLTGEDTQYF	TGTGCCAGCTCACTAACAGGGGAGGATACGCAGTATTTT
TRBV30	.	.	TRBJ1-5	CAWSVLVNQPQHF	TGTGCCTGGAGTGTACTGGTTAATCAGCCCCAGCATTTT
TRBV20-1	TRBD2	many	TRBJ2-1	CSANNPREVGGGKQFF	TGCAGTGCTAATAACCCGCGGGAGGTCGGAGGGGGAAAGCAGTTCTTC
TRBV4-2	.	.	TRBJ1-1	CASSQDTRVKMNTEAFF	TGTGCCAGCAGCCAAGATACCAGGGTTAAAATGAACACTGAAGCTTTCTTT
TRBV6-2/TRBV6-3	.	.	TRBJ2-7	CASSDGDRAHEQYF	TGTGCCAGCAGTGACGGTGACAGAGCTCACGAGCAGTACTTC
TRBV7-2	TRBD1	.	TRBJ2-7	CASSFSTGAYEQYF	TGTGCCAGCAGCTTTTCAACAGGGGCCTACGAGCAGTACTTC
TRBV5-1	.	many	TRBJ1-1	CASSPAGDTEAFF	TGCGCCAGCAGCCCGGCGGGTGACACTGAAGCTTTCTTT
TRBV5-6	TRBD1	many	TRBJ2-1	CASSLGRTGFHNEQFF	TGTGCCAGCAGCTTGGGGCGGACAGGGTTTCACAATGAGCAGTTCTTC
TRBV13	.	many	TRBJ2-2	CASSSGTGELFF	TGTGCCAGCAGCTCCGGGACCGGGGAGCTGTTTTTT
TRBV7-2	.	.	TRBJ2-7	CATDAQSYEQYF	TGTGCAACAGATGCTCAATCCTACGAGCAGTACTTC
TRBV7-2	.	.	TRBJ1-4	CASSLVGVSNEKLFF	TGTGCCAGCAGCTTAGTAGGGGTTAGTAATGAAAAACTGTTTTTT
TRBV28	.	many	TRBJ2-1	CASSELITDAGEQFF	TGTGCCAGCAGCGAGCTGATCACGGACGCGGGTGAGCAGTTCTTC
TRBV6-4	TRBD1	many	TRBJ1-5	CASSDSTGGNQPQHF	TGTGCCAGCAGTGACTCGACAGGGGGCAATCAGCCCCAGCATTTT
TRBV5-5	.	few	TRBJ2-5	CASRGGLRETQYF	TGTGCCAGTAGGGGGGGGCTGAGAGAGACCCAGTACTTC
TRBV12-3/TRBV12-4	.	few	TRBJ1-3	CASSQGDSGNTIYF	TGTGCCAGCAGTCAGGGTGACTCTGGAAACACCATATATTTT
TRBV5-1	TRBD1	many	TRBJ2-5	CASSFGPPDRIEETQYF	TGCGCCAGCAGCTTTGGCCCACCGGACAGGATAGAAGAGACCCAGTACTTC
TRBV13	.	few	TRBJ2-7	CASSSYSRIYEQYF	TGTGCCAGCAGCTCCTATAGCAGGATCTACGAGCAGTACTTC